The clone carrying this TCR beta chain was counted a single time. Its specificity is unknown. The source of the sample is a study of T cell responses to AZD1222 COVID-19 vaccine. Sequencing used immunoSEQ multiplex PCR; TCRdb keeps in-frame clones, though not all of them. In the table there are about 130,000 clones, around 90% of which are singletons. Overall study results and limits: Following two doses of AZD1222, Spike-specific TCR breadth and depth rose. Epitopes outside B.1.351 and B.1.1.7 mutated regions reportedly drew nearly half of spike TCRs.

Looked up from germline, CDR1 is LGHDT and CDR2 is YNNKEL (reference sequence). This CDR3 has 17 residues. V gave up 4 bases and J gave up 2 bases; unmatched junction bases: 8. This sequence originates from an adult who received the AZD1222 COVID-19 vaccine. This chain uses TRBV3-1 (or the pseudogene TRBV3-2) with TRBJ2-3, with 11 bases that match TRBD2. The sample was peripheral blood, taken 28 days after the second AZD1222 dose. CDR3 sequence: CASSRWGGLAVTDTQYF. The CDR3 DNA reads as TGTGCCAGCAGCCGGTGGGGGGGACTAGCGGTCACAGATACGCAGTATTTT.